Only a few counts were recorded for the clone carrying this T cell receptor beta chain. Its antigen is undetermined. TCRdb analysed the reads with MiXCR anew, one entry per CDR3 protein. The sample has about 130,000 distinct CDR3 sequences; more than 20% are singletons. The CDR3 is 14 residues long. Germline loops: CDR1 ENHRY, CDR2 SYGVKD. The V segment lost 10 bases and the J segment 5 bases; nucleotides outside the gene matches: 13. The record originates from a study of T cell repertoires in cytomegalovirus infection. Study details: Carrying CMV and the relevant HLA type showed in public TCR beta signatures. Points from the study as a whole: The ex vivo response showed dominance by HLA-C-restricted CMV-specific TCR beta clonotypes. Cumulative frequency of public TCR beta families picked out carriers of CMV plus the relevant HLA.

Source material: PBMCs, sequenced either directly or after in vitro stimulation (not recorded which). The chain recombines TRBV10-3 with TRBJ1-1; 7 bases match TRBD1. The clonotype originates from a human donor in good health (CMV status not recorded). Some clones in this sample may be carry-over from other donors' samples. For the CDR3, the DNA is TGTGCCACTCGGGACAGCCCCCTTCGGACTGAAGCTTTCTTT. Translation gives CATRDSPLRTEAFF.